Shown below are 21 T cell receptor beta chains from a single sample sequenced in a study of high-grade serous ovarian cancer treatment subgroups. The tumor samples were collected prior to definitive surgery or chemotherapy. Assay: immunoSEQ multiplex PCR; the TCRdb copy retains only in-frame clones and omits some. The repertoire holds tens of thousands of clones, 80% to 90% seen once, with around 2.3% in the top ten. Sequencing was done on a sample of tumor tissue. The receptors stem from a human donor with high-grade serous ovarian cancer.

The chain carries TRBV29-1 and TRBJ2-1; D not resolved. In germline, CDR1 is SQVTM, CDR2 ANQGSEA. Trimming stripped 7 bases from V and 8 bases from J, with 15 bases between. This CDR3 is built from 12 residues. Written as DNA, the CDR3 is TGCAGCGCCTCACCAGCCCGCTATGAGCAGTTCTTC. Translating gives CSASPARYEQFF.

The rearrangement uses TRBV19 and TRBJ2-6; no firm D call. The germline gives CDR1 LNHDA, CDR2 SQIVND (reference sequence). Between the trimmed V and J ends, which lost 1 base and 0 bases, there was a span of 10 bases. The length of the CDR3 is 17 residues. The CDR3 protein is CASSIVGALSGANVLTF. The CDR3 DNA is TGTGCCAGTAGTATAGTGGGCGCCCTCTCTGGGGCCAACGTCCTGACTTTC.

This chain uses TRBV10-3 with TRBJ2-1; TRBD2 matches at 7 bases. The CDR3 totals 17 residues. Germline values: CDR1 ENHRY, CDR2 SYGVKD. CDR3 sequence: CGSRGPSPSGNYNEQFF. CDR3 DNA sequence: TGTGGCTCTCGGGGCCCTAGTCCTAGCGGAAATTACAATGAGCAGTTCTTC.

The rearrangement uses TRBV7-9 and TRBJ2-2, with a tentative D call TRBD1 (5 bases). V lost 2 bases and J 1 base, leaving 8 bases between the germline ends. Germline lookup yields CDR1 SEHNR and CDR2 FQNEAQ (reference sequence). The CDR3 is 15 amino acids. The CDR3 DNA follows: TGTGCCAGCAGCTTAAACGGACAGAACACCGGGGAGCTGTTTTTT. This translates into CASSLNGQNTGELFF.

The gene calls are TRBV7-2 and TRBJ2-1; D gene uncertain. In germline, CDR1 is SGHTA, CDR2 FQGNSA. The CDR3 loop spans 13 amino acids. Trimming removed 3 bases at V and 10 bases at J, with 13 bases between. DNA for the CDR3: TGTGCCAGCAGCTTTCAAGGCGACGGGGAGCAGTTCTTC. It yields the protein CASSFQGDGEQFF.

This rearrangement joins TRBV19 to TRBJ2-2; 9 bases agree with TRBD2. In germline, CDR1 is LNHDA, CDR2 SQIVND (reference sequence). The CDR3 is 16 residues long. The ends lost 6 bases at V and 5 bases at J; junction bases unmatched: 10. The CDR3 sequence: CASRFGGRAGTGELFF. For the CDR3, the DNA is TGTGCCAGTAGATTCGGCGGGAGGGCCGGGACCGGGGAGCTGTTTTTT. Variable domain in full (rest from reference TRBV19 and TRBJ2-2): DGGITQSPKYLFRKEGQNVTLSCEQNLNHDAMYWYRQDPGQGLRLIYYSQIVNDFQKGDIAEGYSVSREKKESFPLTVTSAQKNPTAFYLCASRFGGRAGTGELFFGEGSRLTVL.

This chain connects TRBV2 to TRBJ2-1; D is ambiguous. The V gene's germline CDR1 is SNHLY and CDR2 FYNNEI. V lost 2 bases, J lost 9 bases, and 11 bases lay in between. The CDR3 sequence is 13 residues long. CDR3 in amino acids: CASSELITGEQFF. CDR3 DNA: TGTGCCAGCAGTGAATTGATAACGGGTGAGCAGTTCTTC.

The chain is built from TRBV7-9 and TRBJ2-2, with D possibly matching TRBD2 (6 bases). Germline CDR1 is SEHNR and CDR2 is FQNEAQ (reference sequence). V lost 3 bases to trimming and J lost 5 bases, with 7 bases between them. CDR3 length: 13 residues. The CDR3 loop is CASSFGGTGELFF. The CDR3 DNA is TGTGCCAGCAGCTTCGGGGGAACCGGGGAGCTGTTTTTT.

The V gene is TRBV19, the J gene TRBJ1-1; 8 nucleotides align to TRBD1. Germline V gene data show CDR1 as LNHDA and CDR2 as SQIVND (reference sequence). The J segment lost 0 bases and the V segment lost 4 bases, leaving 7 bases of the junction unmatched. The CDR3 is made up of 16 amino acids. CDR3 amino acids: CASSNVGTGVNTEAFF. DNA of the CDR3: TGTGCCAGTAGTAACGTCGGGACAGGCGTGAACACTGAAGCTTTCTTT.

This rearrangement joins TRBV27 to TRBJ2-6; possibly TRBD1 for D (6 bases). The CDR3 extends over 19 amino acids. The germline V gene encodes CDR1 MNHEY and CDR2 SMNVEV (reference sequence). Between the trimmed V and J ends, which lost 0 bases and 0 bases, there was a span of 15 bases. CDR3 region: CASSLSLRQATSGANVLTF. CDR3 sequence (DNA): TGTGCCAGCAGTTTATCGCTCCGACAGGCGACCTCTGGGGCCAACGTCCTGACTTTC.

This clone showed up just a few times. The same CDR3 arises from other DNA sequences in this sample as well. The chain links TRBV28 to TRBJ1-5; 7 bases align to TRBD1. The CDR3 is 15 amino acids. Germline V lookup: CDR1 MDHEN, CDR2 SYDVKM. The trim removed 6 bases at V and 4 bases at J, leaving 9 bases unmatched. CDR3 nucleotide sequence: TGTGCCAGCAGCCTTACAGGGGCGCGAAATCAGCCCCAGCATTTT. It encodes CASSLTGARNQPQHF.

This chain connects TRBV11-2 to TRBJ2-6, with D unresolved. The CDR3 extends over 15 amino acids. Looked up from germline, CDR1 is SGHAT and CDR2 is FQNNGV. V shed 3 bases and J shed 1 base, with 7 bases lying between them. The CDR3: CASSFSRSGANVLTF. CDR3 DNA sequence: TGTGCCAGCAGCTTTTCTCGGTCTGGGGCCAACGTCCTGACTTTC. The full variable domain, completed using reference TRBV11-2 and TRBJ2-6, is EAGVAQSPRYKIIEKRQSVAFWCNPISGHATLYWYQQILGQGPKLLIQFQNNGVVDDSQLPKDRFSAERLKGVDSTLKIQPAKLEDSAVYLCASSFSRSGANVLTFGAGSRLTVL.

The V gene is TRBV5-1, the J gene TRBJ1-1; perhaps TRBD1 as D (6 bases). The CDR3 is 14 amino acids. CDR1 is SGHRS and CDR2 is YFSETQ in the germline V gene. With 3 bases removed from V and 11 bases from J, the gap between germline ends came to 20 bases. The CDR3 DNA reads as TGCGCCAGCAGCTCGAAATTACAGGGAGGGGAGGCTTTCTTT. Its protein product is CASSSKLQGGEAFF.

V and J are TRBV27 and TRBJ2-3, with TRBD2 matching over 11 bases. V lost 5 bases, J lost 4 bases, and 11 bases stayed unmatched. Germline V gene sequence: CDR1 MNHEY, CDR2 SMNVEV (reference sequence). The length of the CDR3 is 17 residues. In DNA, the CDR3 is TGTGCCAGCAGTCCAAACCTAGCGGGAGGTGGCGCAGATACGCAGTATTTT. Amino acid sequence: CASSPNLAGGGADTQYF.

This chain links TRBV10-3 with TRBJ1-2, with D possibly TRBD1 on 6 matching bases. Germline CDR1 ENHRY, CDR2 SYGVKD. V was pared by 2 bases and J by 7 bases, with 17 bases between. The CDR3 covers 15 residues. The chain's CDR3 is CAISENRGAPSGYTF. The CDR3 coding sequence is TGTGCCATCAGTGAGAATCGGGGGGCGCCGTCTGGCTACACCTTC.

The chain employs TRBV28 and TRBJ2-1; TRBD1 aligns across 8 bases. The CDR3 covers 14 residues. CDR1 and CDR2 (germline): MDHEN, SYDVKM. V lost 6 bases, J lost 5 bases, and 6 bases stayed unmatched. DNA for the CDR3: TGTGCCAGCAGCTCCTGGACAGGGAACAATGAGCAGTTCTTC. It yields the protein CASSSWTGNNEQFF.

The V and J genes are TRBV19 and TRBJ1-2; 12 bases are shared with TRBD1. This CDR3 comprises 16 residues. Germline CDR1 LNHDA, CDR2 SQIVND (reference sequence). The V gene end was trimmed by 10 bases and the J gene end by 5 bases; junction bases not matched to a gene: 14. The CDR3 protein is CATTRDRGLVAYGYTF. CDR3 in DNA: TGTGCCACAACCCGGGACAGGGGGCTAGTCGCGTATGGCTACACCTTC.

This clone was counted between two and nine times. The rearrangement uses TRBV7-6 and TRBJ1-5; the match to TRBD1 covers 10 bases. CDR3 size: 14 residues. V lost 4 bases and J lost 7; bases outside the gene matches: 4. Germline CDR1 is SGHVS and CDR2 is FNYEAQ. DNA of the CDR3: TGTGCCAGCAGCTCCGGGACAGGGGAACAGCCCCAGCATTTT. Its translation: CASSSGTGEQPQHF.

This chain joins TRBV6-6 and TRBJ2-4; 9 bases agree with TRBD1. The germline V gene encodes CDR1 MNHNY and CDR2 SVGAGI (reference sequence). The ends lost 8 bases at V and 7 bases at J; junction bases unmatched: 9. CDR3 size: 14 residues. The CDR3 loop reads CASSPGTGPNIQYF. CDR3 coding DNA: TGTGCCAGCTCGCCCGGGACAGGGCCGAACATTCAGTACTTC.

The chain uses TRBV6-6 and TRBJ2-3; TRBD2 aligns across 8 bases. The CDR3 length is 15 residues. CDR1 and CDR2 (germline): MNHNY, SVGAGI (reference sequence). V lost 2 bases, J lost 1 base, and 2 bases stayed unmatched. The CDR3 loop is CASSYETSGTDTQYF. The CDR3 nucleotides read TGTGCCAGCAGTTACGAGACTAGCGGCACAGATACGCAGTATTTT.

This clone was found once. The V call is TRBV12-5, the J call TRBJ2-5; 12 bases match TRBD2. Germline loops: CDR1 LGHNT, CDR2 FRNRAP. J was trimmed by 5 bases and V by 3 bases; bases with no gene match: 7. This CDR3 is built from 16 residues. The CDR3 protein is CASGFGGLAGGETQYF. The CDR3 nucleotides read TGTGCTAGTGGTTTTGGAGGGCTAGCGGGAGGGGAGACCCAGTACTTC. Based on the CDR3 plus reference TRBV12-5 and TRBJ2-5, the full variable domain is DARVTQTPRHKVTEMGQEVTMRCQPILGHNTVFWYRQTMMQGLELLAYFRNRAPLDDSGMPKDRFSAEMPDATLATLKIQPSEPRDSAVYFCASGFGGLAGGETQYFGPGTRLLVL.